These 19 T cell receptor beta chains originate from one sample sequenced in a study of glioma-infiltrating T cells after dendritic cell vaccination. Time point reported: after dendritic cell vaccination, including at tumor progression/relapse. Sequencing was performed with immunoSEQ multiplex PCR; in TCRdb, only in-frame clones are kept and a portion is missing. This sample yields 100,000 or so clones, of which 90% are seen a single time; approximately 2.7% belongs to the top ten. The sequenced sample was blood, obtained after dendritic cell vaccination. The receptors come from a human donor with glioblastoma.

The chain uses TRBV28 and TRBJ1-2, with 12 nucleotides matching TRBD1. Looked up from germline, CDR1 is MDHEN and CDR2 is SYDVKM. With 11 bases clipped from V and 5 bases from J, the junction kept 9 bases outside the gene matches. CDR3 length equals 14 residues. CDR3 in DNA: TGTGCCCTCGGGCGGGGACAGGGGGCGTATGGCTACACCTTC. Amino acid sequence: CALGRGQGAYGYTF.

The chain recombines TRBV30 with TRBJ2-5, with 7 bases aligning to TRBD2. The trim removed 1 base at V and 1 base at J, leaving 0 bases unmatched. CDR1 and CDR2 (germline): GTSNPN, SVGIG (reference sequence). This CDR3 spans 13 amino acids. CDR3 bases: TGTGCCTGGAGTGGGACTAGCCAAGAGACCCAGTACTTC. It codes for CAWSGTSQETQYF.

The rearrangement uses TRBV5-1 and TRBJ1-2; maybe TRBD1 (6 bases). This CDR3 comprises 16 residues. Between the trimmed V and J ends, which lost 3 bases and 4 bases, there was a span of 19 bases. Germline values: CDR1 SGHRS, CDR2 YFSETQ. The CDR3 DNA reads TGCGCCAGCAGCTCTCAGAGTTTCCGGGACACCTATGGCTACACCTTC. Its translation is CASSSQSFRDTYGYTF. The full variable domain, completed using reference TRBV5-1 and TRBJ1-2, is KAGVTQTPRYLIKTRGQQVTLSCSPISGHRSVSWYQQTPGQGLQFLFEYFSETQRNKGNFPGRFSGRQFSNSRSEMNVSTLELGDSALYLCASSSQSFRDTYGYTFGSGTRLTVV.

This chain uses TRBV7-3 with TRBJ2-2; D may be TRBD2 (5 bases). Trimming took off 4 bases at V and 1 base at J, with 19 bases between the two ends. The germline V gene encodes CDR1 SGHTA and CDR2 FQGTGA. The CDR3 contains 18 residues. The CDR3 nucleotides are TGTGCCAGCAGCTCGTCCTCCCTGGGGAGAGGGAACACCGGGGAGCTGTTTTTT. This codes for CASSSSSLGRGNTGELFF.

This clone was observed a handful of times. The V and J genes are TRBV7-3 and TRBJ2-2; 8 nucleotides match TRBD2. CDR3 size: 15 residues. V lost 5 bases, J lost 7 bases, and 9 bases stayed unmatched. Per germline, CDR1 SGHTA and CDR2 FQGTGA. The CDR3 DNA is TGTGCCAGCAGCCCCCGGGGACTAGATTACGGGGAGCTGTTTTTT. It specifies CASSPRGLDYGELFF.

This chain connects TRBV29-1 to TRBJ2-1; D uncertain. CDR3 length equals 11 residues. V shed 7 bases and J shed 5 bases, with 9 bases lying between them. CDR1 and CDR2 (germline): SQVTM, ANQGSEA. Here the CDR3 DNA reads TGCAGCGCCGAAACAAACAATGAGCAGTTCTTC. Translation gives CSAETNNEQFF.

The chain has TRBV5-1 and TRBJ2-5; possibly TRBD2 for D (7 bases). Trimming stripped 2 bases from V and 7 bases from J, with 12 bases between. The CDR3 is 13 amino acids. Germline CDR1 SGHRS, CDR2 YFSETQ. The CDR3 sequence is CASSLTGRATQYF. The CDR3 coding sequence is TGCGCCAGCAGCTTAACAGGGAGGGCGACCCAGTACTTC.

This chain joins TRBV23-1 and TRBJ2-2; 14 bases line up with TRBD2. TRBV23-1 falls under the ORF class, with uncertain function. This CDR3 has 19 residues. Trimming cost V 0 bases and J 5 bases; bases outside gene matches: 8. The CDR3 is CASSQSAAGLAGGTGELFF. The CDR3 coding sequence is TGCGCCAGCAGTCAATCGGCTGCAGGACTAGCGGGAGGTACCGGGGAGCTGTTTTTT.

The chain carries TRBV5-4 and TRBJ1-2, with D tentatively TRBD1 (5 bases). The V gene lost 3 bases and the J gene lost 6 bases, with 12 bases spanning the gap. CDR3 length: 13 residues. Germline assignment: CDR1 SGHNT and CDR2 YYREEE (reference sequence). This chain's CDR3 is CASSSVGGDGYTF. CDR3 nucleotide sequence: TGTGCCAGCAGCTCGGTGGGGGGGGATGGCTACACCTTC.

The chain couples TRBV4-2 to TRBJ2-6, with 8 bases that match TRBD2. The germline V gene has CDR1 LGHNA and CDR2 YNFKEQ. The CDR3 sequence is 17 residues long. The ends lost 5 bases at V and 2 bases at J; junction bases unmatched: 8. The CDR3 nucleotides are TGTGCCAGCAGCTCCCTGGCGGGGGGAACTGGGGCCAACGTCCTGACTTTC. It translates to CASSSLAGGTGANVLTF.

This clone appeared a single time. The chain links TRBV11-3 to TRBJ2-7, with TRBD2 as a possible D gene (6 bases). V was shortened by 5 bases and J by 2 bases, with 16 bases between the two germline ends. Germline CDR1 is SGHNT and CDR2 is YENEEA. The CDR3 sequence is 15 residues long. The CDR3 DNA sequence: TGTGCCAGCAGCCTTGGCGGGGACGAGGCCTACGAGCAGTACTTC. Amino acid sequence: CASSLGGDEAYEQYF.

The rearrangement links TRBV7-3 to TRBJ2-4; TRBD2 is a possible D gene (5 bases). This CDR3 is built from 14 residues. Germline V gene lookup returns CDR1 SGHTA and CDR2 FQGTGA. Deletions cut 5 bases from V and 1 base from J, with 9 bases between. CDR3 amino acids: CASSASGAKNIQYF. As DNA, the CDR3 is TGTGCCAGCAGCGCGTCGGGGGCCAAAAACATTCAGTACTTC.

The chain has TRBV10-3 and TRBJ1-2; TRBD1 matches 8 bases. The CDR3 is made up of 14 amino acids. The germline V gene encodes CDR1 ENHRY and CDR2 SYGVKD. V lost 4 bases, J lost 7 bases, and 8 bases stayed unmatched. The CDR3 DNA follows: TGTGCCATCAGTGCGACAGGGGCTGCGACTGGCTACACCTTC. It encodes CAISATGAATGYTF.

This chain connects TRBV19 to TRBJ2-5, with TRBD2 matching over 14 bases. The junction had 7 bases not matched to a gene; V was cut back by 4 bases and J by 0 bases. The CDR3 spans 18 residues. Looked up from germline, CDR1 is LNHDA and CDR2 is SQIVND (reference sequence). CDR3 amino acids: CASSKGLAGAKYQETQYF. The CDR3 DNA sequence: TGTGCCAGTAGTAAGGGACTAGCGGGGGCCAAGTACCAAGAGACCCAGTACTTC.

This CDR3 reads CASSLGADLGDEQFF. The CDR3 DNA sequence: TGTGCCAGCAGCTTAGGAGCGGACCTCGGCGATGAGCAGTTCTTC. V is TRBV7-9 and J is TRBJ2-1, with D possibly matching TRBD2 (5 bases). Between the trimmed V and J ends, which lost 1 base and 8 bases, there was a span of 15 bases. This CDR3 is 15 amino acids long. Germline-derived CDR1 and CDR2 are SEHNR and FQNEAQ (reference sequence).

CDR3 sequence (DNA): TGTGCCAGCAGCTTTAGTGAGGTGAACACTGAAGCTTTCTTT. Translated, it gives CASSFSEVNTEAFF. V gene TRBV11-2 combines with J gene TRBJ1-1; D is ambiguous. The CDR3 totals 14 residues. With 3 bases removed from V and 0 bases from J, the gap between germline ends came to 8 bases. Germline V gene data show CDR1 as SGHAT and CDR2 as FQNNGV. Full variable domain (missing parts from reference TRBV11-2 and TRBJ1-1): EAGVAQSPRYKIIEKRQSVAFWCNPISGHATLYWYQQILGQGPKLLIQFQNNGVVDDSQLPKDRFSAERLKGVDSTLKIQPAKLEDSAVYLCASSFSEVNTEAFFGQGTRLTVV.

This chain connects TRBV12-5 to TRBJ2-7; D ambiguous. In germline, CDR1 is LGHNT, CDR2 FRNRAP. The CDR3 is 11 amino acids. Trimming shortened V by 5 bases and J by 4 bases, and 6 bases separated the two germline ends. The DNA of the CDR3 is TGTGCTAGTGGTGAGTCGTACGAGCAGTACTTC. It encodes CASGESYEQYF.

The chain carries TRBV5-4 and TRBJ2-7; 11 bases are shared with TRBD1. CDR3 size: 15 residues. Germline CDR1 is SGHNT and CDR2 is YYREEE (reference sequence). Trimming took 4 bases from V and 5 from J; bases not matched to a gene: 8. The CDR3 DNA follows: TGTGCCAGCAGCGCCCGGGACAGGGGGATCGACGAGCAGTACTTC. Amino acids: CASSARDRGIDEQYF.

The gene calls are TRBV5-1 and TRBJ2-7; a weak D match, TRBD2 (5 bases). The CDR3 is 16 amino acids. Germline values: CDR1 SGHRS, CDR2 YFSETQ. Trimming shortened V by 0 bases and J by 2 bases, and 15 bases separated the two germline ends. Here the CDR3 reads CASSLAKTEGTYEQYF. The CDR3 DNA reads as TGCGCCAGCAGCTTGGCCAAAACAGAGGGTACCTACGAGCAGTACTTC.